This T cell receptor beta chain was captured by sequencing in a study of OX40 agonist ivuxolimab in advanced cancers. V lost 0 bases to trimming and J lost 1 base, with 4 bases between them. The CDR3 extends over 13 amino acids. Germline CDR1 is SGDLS and CDR2 is YYNGEE. Blood samples were obtained at baseline, cycle 4 day 1, and cycle 7 day 1. Some clones are missing from TCRdb's copy, which holds only in-frame ones; the method was immunoSEQ multiplex PCR. The top ten clones hold around 21% of a sample with 75,000 to 80,000 clones, around 94% of them seen once. This TCR came from an adult with an advanced solid tumor such as melanoma, head and neck, liver or kidney cancer. The specimen comprised CD4+ or CD8+ T cells sorted from blood, sampled in a trial of the OX40 agonist ivuxolimab. This chain links TRBV9 with TRBJ1-1; D remains ambiguous. In nucleotides, the CDR3 is TGTGCCAGCAGCGTAGAAGGGAACACTGAAGCTTTCTTT. Translating it yields CASSVEGNTEAFF.